The present T cell receptor (beta chain) was sequenced within a study of blood T cell repertoires in COVID-19. At the level of the study: PBMCs, B-cell-depleted T cells, or T cells provided the cDNA or gDNA that made up the material.

Germline V gene lookup returns CDR1 SGDLS and CDR2 YYNGEE. CDR3 length: 15 amino acids. The V and J ends lost 2 bases and 0 bases, in that order; junction bases with no gene match: 0. Profiling relied on immunoSEQ multiplex PCR, and the TCRdb table lists in-frame clones only, not all of them. The data hold 50,000 to 70,000 clones, with around 90% observed a single time. The receptor comes from a man in his sixties with acute or convalescent COVID-19. Source material: peripheral blood. The chain is built from TRBV9 and TRBJ2-2; TRBD2 matches at 8 bases. Written as DNA, the CDR3 is TGTGCCAGCAGCGTTAGCGGGACGAACACCGGGGAGCTGTTTTTT. It translates to CASSVSGTNTGELFF.